These 22 T cell receptor beta chains were all obtained from the same sample, sequenced in a study of blood T cells in healthy people across ages. Combining a sample-barcoded 5' primer with a J-beta primer mix, a second PCR ran for about 7 to 11 cycles. TCRdb fed the 5' RACE reads into MiXCR, producing one record per CDR3 protein. Seen here are about 800,000 distinct CDR3 sequences, more than 20% observed once, and the top ten hold approximately 4%. Separately, the same data were catalogued under a study of T cells of mothers and their children.

Sequenced input: blood. The receptor source for this set is a boy aged 5-17 years in good health.

The chain couples TRBV19 to TRBJ2-1, with 8 bases identical to TRBD1. V shed 6 bases, J shed 3 bases, and the junction held 7 bases outside the gene matches. CDR3 length: 15 residues. CDR1 is LNHDA and CDR2 is SQIVND in the germline V gene (reference sequence). The CDR3 spells CASRHSGGYYNEQFF. The CDR3 nucleotides read TGTGCCAGTAGACACTCAGGGGGCTACTACAATGAGCAGTTCTTC.

This clonotype was counted a few times. The chain couples TRBV7-2 to TRBJ1-1; 10 bases fit TRBD1. Germline V gene sequence: CDR1 SGHTA, CDR2 FQGNSA. The CDR3 totals 14 residues. J lost 6 bases, V lost 1 base, and 2 bases had no gene match. This chain's CDR3 is CASSLGTGGPEAFF. Here the CDR3 DNA reads TGTGCCAGCAGCTTAGGGACAGGGGGTCCTGAAGCTTTCTTT.

This clonotype was detected a few times. The gene calls are TRBV28 and TRBJ2-7; 9 bases agree with TRBD1. The CDR3 has 14 amino acids. The germline gives CDR1 MDHEN, CDR2 SYDVKM. Trimming took 6 bases from V and 4 from J; bases not matched to a gene: 7. This chain's CDR3 is CASRGQGTFYEQYF. The CDR3 DNA reads as TGTGCCAGCAGAGGACAGGGGACTTTTTACGAGCAGTACTTC.

Concerning this clonotype: The junction differs from germline at one of its ends, possibly a read error. The CDR3 protein is CSARDLGFYERYF. The DNA for the CDR3 is TGCAGTGCTAGAGATCTAGGCTTCTACGAGCGGTACTTC. The chain uses TRBV20-1 and TRBJ2-1; weak D call: TRBD2 (5 bases). The CDR3 covers 13 residues. Germline CDR1 reads DFQATT; CDR2 reads SNEGSKA (reference sequence).

V gene TRBV6-1 combines with J gene TRBJ2-1, with TRBD2 matching 14 bases. The end of the DNA fits TRBJ2-5 better, so the J call may be wrong. The germline gives CDR1 MNHNS, CDR2 SASEGT. The CDR3 length is 17 residues. CDR3 in DNA: TGTGCCAGCAGTCGGGGGACTAGCGGGAGCAAACAAGAGACCCAGTACTTC. Protein sequence: CASSRGTSGSKQETQYF.

The V gene is TRBV29-1, the J gene TRBJ2-7, with TRBD2 identical over 10 bases. V was pared by 6 bases and J by 6 bases, with 8 bases of the junction left unmatched. CDR1 and CDR2 (germline): SQVTM, ANQGSEA. CDR3 length: 13 residues. The CDR3 sequence is CSVVTSGWREQYF. The CDR3 DNA reads TGCAGCGTAGTGACTAGCGGGTGGCGCGAGCAGTACTTC.

This chain joins TRBV4-2 and TRBJ2-6; D unclear. The CDR3 totals 14 residues. Trimming removed 1 base from V and 4 bases from J, with 5 bases in between. CDR1 is LGHNA, CDR2 YNFKEQ, per germline. CDR3 region: CASSQAGGANVLTF. The CDR3 DNA reads as TGTGCCAGCAGCCAAGCCGGAGGGGCCAACGTCCTGACTTTC.

This chain links TRBV28 with TRBJ1-2; no clear D gene. Looked up from germline, CDR1 is MDHEN and CDR2 is SYDVKM. CDR3 length: 12 amino acids. The V end lost 3 bases, the J end lost 8 bases, and 10 bases lay between the germline ends. CDR3 nucleotide sequence: TGTGCCAGCAGTTTTGCCTTGGGAGGCTACACCTTC. It encodes CASSFALGGYTF.

This clonotype has just a few counts. CDR3 bases: TGTGCCAGCAGCTTACGGCTGGGAGAGACAGGGACCTACGAGCAGTACTTC. Translated: CASSLRLGETGTYEQYF. The genes are TRBV7-2 and TRBJ2-7; 7 bases are a match to TRBD1. CDR1 and CDR2 (germline): SGHTA, FQGNSA. Trimming at V came to 2 bases and at J to 2 bases, leaving 12 bases not matched to a gene. The CDR3 has 17 residues.

This clonotype showed up just a few times. V gene TRBV7-6 combines with J gene TRBJ2-1; TRBD2 aligns across 7 bases. Germline V gives CDR1 SGHVS, CDR2 FNYEAQ. The CDR3 consists of 16 residues. Trimming took 5 bases from V and 3 from J; bases not matched to a gene: 10. The CDR3: CASSPLVGGSYNEQFF. The CDR3 DNA reads TGTGCCAGCAGCCCCCTCGTAGGCGGGAGCTACAATGAGCAGTTCTTC.

There are many counts of this clonotype. V gene TRBV7-2 combines with J gene TRBJ1-5; D ambiguous. Looked up from germline, CDR1 is SGHTA and CDR2 is FQGNSA. Deletions cut 1 base from V and 5 bases from J, with 9 bases between. The CDR3 runs to 14 residues. CDR3 sequence (DNA): TGTGCCAGCAGCTTAGACGGGAGTTATCAGCCCCAGCATTTT. It translates to CASSLDGSYQPQHF.

This clonotype was recorded many times. The CDR3 reads CASSRGPGDNEQFF. CDR3 coding DNA: TGTGCCAGCAGCCGGGGACCCGGGGACAATGAGCAGTTCTTC. This chain links TRBV7-9 with TRBJ2-1; D may correspond to TRBD1 or TRBD2 (5 bases each). The CDR3 consists of 14 residues. V dropped 5 bases and J dropped 5 bases, with 13 bases sitting between them. Germline assignment: CDR1 SEHNR and CDR2 FQNEAQ (reference sequence). Full variable domain (outside the CDR3, taken from reference TRBV7-9 and TRBJ2-1): DTGVSQNPRHKITKRGQNVTFRCDPISEHNRLYWYRQTLGQGPEFLTYFQNEAQLEKSRLLSDRFSAERPKGSFSTLEIQRTEQGDSAMYLCASSRGPGDNEQFFGPGTRLTVL.

This chain connects TRBV7-9 to TRBJ2-7, with 9 bases that match TRBD1. The trim removed 4 bases at V and 5 bases at J, leaving 9 bases unmatched. The length of the CDR3 is 15 residues. CDR1 SEHNR and CDR2 FQNEAQ come from the germline V gene (reference sequence). CDR3 in DNA: TGTGCCAGCAGCTCGCCCGGGACAGGGAAAAACGAGCAGTACTTC. Translated, it gives CASSSPGTGKNEQYF.

The CDR3, as DNA: TGTGCCAGCAATTACTCTCCCGGGACTAGCCCGTACAATGAGCAGTTCTTC. Protein sequence: CASNYSPGTSPYNEQFF. The rearrangement links TRBV27 to TRBJ2-7, with 9 bases matching TRBD2. The DNA end is a closer match to TRBJ2-1, so the J assignment may be wrong. Germline values: CDR1 MNHEY, CDR2 SMNVEV (reference sequence). The CDR3 sequence is 17 residues long.

The chain couples TRBV6-1 to TRBJ2-7, with TRBD2 matching 13 bases. V shed 4 bases, J shed 4 bases, and the junction held 4 bases outside the gene matches. CDR3 length equals 15 residues. CDR1 MNHNS and CDR2 SASEGT come from the germline V gene. CDR3 protein: CASSGTSGSMYEQYF. In nucleotides, the CDR3 is TGTGCCAGCAGTGGGACTAGCGGGAGTATGTACGAGCAGTACTTC.

This clonotype showed up just a few times. At one of its ends the junction is not consistent with the germline gene, which may arise from a read error. The chain joins TRBV15 to TRBJ2-6; 7 bases are shared with TRBD1. The CDR3 consists of 18 residues. Per germline, CDR1 LNHNV and CDR2 YYDKDF (reference sequence). The CDR3 DNA follows: TGCGCCACCAGCAACCTGAGGGGGCAGTTCTCTGGGGCCAACGTCCTGACTTTC. Translation: CATSNLRGQFSGANVLTF.

In this sample, this clonotype turned up a few times. This chain joins TRBV6-2 or TRBV6-3 and TRBJ2-7, with a possible D match to TRBD2 (6 bases). Germline V gives CDR1 MNHEY, CDR2 SVGEGT. The CDR3 runs to 15 residues. Deletions cut 4 bases from V and 1 base from J, with 14 bases between. This CDR3 is CASSLRGDGSYEQYF. DNA of the CDR3: TGTGCCAGCAGTTTACGCGGGGATGGATCCTACGAGCAGTACTTC.

Details on this clonotype: An end of the junction differs from the germline gene, which may be a read error. This chain connects TRBV7-9 to TRBJ2-1, with D possibly TRBD2 on 6 matching bases. Germline V lookup: CDR1 SEHNR, CDR2 FQNEAQ (reference sequence). The length of the CDR3 is 15 residues. The DNA for the CDR3 is TGTGCCAGCAGCTTAATCGACGGGAGCTACAATGAGCGGTTCTTC. This codes for CASSLIDGSYNERFF.

The chain couples TRBV13 to TRBJ2-5; D remains ambiguous. The germline V gene encodes CDR1 PRHDT and CDR2 FYEKMQ (reference sequence). The CDR3 runs 13 residues. V lost 5 bases to trimming and J lost 5 bases, with 12 bases between them. CDR3 loop: CASSAGVEETQYF. The CDR3 coding sequence is TGTGCCAGCAGCGCAGGAGTCGAGGAGACCCAGTACTTC.

This clonotype was counted only a few times. This chain links TRBV20-1 with TRBJ1-6, with 10 bases lining up with TRBD1. The CDR3 runs 14 residues. Losses at the gene ends were 6 bases for V and 4 bases for J; bases not matched to a gene: 3. Per the germline V gene, CDR1 is DFQATT and CDR2 is SNEGSKA (reference sequence). The CDR3 sequence: CSASGQGYNSPLHF. The CDR3 DNA sequence: TGCAGTGCGTCGGGACAGGGGTATAATTCACCCCTCCACTTT.

CDR3 sequence reads: CACGGVTGELFF. CDR3 sequence (DNA): TGTGCCTGTGGAGGAGTGACCGGGGAGCTGTTTTTT. The chain uses TRBV10-3 and TRBJ2-2, with D perhaps matching TRBD2 (5 bases). Between the trimmed V and J ends, which lost 11 bases and 5 bases, there was a span of 12 bases. CDR3 size: 12 residues. The germline V gene encodes CDR1 ENHRY and CDR2 SYGVKD.

This clonotype was observed a few times. The V call is TRBV9, the J call TRBJ1-1, with no clear D. Trimming took off 0 bases at V and 0 bases at J, with 6 bases between the two ends. CDR1 SGDLS and CDR2 YYNGEE come from the germline V gene. CDR3 size: 14 residues. The CDR3 region has the DNA TGTGCCAGCAGCGTAGGCGTCATGAACACTGAAGCTTTCTTT. This codes for CASSVGVMNTEAFF.